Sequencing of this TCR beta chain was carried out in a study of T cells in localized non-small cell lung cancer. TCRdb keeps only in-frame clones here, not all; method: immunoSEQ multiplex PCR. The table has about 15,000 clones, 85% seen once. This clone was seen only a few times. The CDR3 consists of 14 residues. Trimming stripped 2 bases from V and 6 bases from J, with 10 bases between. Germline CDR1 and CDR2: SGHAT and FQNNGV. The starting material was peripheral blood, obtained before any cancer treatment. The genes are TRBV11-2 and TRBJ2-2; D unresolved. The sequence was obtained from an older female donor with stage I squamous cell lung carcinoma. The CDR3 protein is CASSLIGPAGELFF. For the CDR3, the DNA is TGTGCCAGCAGCTTAATAGGGCCGGCCGGGGAGCTGTTTTTT.